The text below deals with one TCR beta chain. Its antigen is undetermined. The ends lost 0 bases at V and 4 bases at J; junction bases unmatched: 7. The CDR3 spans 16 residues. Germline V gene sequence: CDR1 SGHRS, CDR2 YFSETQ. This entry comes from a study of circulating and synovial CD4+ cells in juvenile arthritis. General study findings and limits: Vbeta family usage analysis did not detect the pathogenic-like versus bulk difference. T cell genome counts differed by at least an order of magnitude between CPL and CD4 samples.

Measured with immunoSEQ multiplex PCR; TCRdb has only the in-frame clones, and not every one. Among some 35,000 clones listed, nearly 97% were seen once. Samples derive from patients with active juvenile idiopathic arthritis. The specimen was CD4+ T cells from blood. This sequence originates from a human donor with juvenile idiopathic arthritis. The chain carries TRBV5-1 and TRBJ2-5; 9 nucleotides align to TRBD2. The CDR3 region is CASSLAPSGTGETQYF. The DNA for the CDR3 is TGCGCCAGCAGCTTGGCCCCTAGCGGGACGGGAGAGACCCAGTACTTC.